A selection of T cell receptor beta chains follows, all from one sample in a study of beta chain features in type 1 diabetes. The assay was immunoSEQ multiplex PCR, and TCRdb's table has in-frame clones only and misses some. This sample has under 300,000 clones, with 25% to 30% found just once. Source material: central memory CD4+ T cells from blood. These receptors all come from a man in his thirties or forties in good health. The CDR3 runs from the conserved cysteine through the conserved F or W. A D gene is named only where the DNA matches it firmly. Size is stated for part of the rows, as once, few or many counts, or as a class when the clone is expanded.

J gene	V gene	clone size	D gene	CDR3 protein	CDR3 DNA
TRBJ2-3	TRBV23-1	few	NA	CASSQSPNTRPSTDTQYF	TGCGCCAGCAGTCAATCGCCGAACACAAGACCTAGCACAGATACGCAGTATTTT
TRBJ1-2	TRBV29-1	NA	TRBD1	CSVRQGARYGYTF	TGCAGCGTTAGACAGGGCGCCCGCTATGGCTACACCTTC
TRBJ2-7	TRBV5-1	NA	NA	CASSSDYEQYF	TGCGCCAGCAGCTCGGACTACGAGCAGTACTTC
TRBJ2-3	TRBV30	NA	NA	CAWSVRERDTQYF	TGTGCCTGGAGTGTACGGGAGCGAGATACGCAGTATTTT
TRBJ2-4	TRBV25-1	NA	NA	CASSAQVGIQYF	TGTGCCAGCAGTGCACAAGTAGGTATTCAGTACTTC
TRBJ2-7	TRBV28	NA	TRBD2	CASINRLAVAYEQYF	TGTGCCAGCATCAACCGGCTAGCGGTAGCCTACGAGCAGTACTTC
TRBJ2-7	TRBV29-1	many	NA	CSVGPRAYEQYF	TGCAGCGTTGGCCCCCGGGCCTACGAGCAGTACTTC
TRBJ2-2	TRBV2	NA	TRBD2	CASLAGGPSGELFF	TGTGCCAGCCTAGCGGGAGGGCCGTCCGGGGAGCTGTTTTTT
TRBJ2-3	TRBV29-1	NA	NA	CSVAKESSTDTQYF	TGCAGCGTCGCAAAGGAGTCTAGCACAGATACGCAGTATTTT
TRBJ2-1	TRBV7-9	few	TRBD2	CASSLGGTSTNEQFF	TGTGCCAGCAGCTTAGGAGGGACTAGCACTAATGAGCAGTTCTTC
TRBJ2-1	TRBV14	NA	TRBD1	CASSQEYWDSNNEQFF	TGTGCCAGCAGCCAAGAATATTGGGACAGTAACAATGAGCAGTTCTTC
TRBJ1-1	TRBV29-1	NA	NA	CSVEQGGTEAFF	TGCAGCGTTGAACAGGGTGGTACTGAAGCTTTCTTT
TRBJ2-1	TRBV7-9	few	TRBD2	CASGGIAGAYNEQFF	TGTGCCAGCGGAGGTATAGCGGGAGCGTACAATGAGCAGTTCTTC
TRBJ1-5	TRBV9	NA	NA	CASSLTGSSNQPQHF	TGTGCCAGCAGCTTAACAGGGAGTAGCAATCAGCCCCAGCATTTT
TRBJ2-7	TRBV4-3	NA	NA	CASSPRQTGSYEQYF	TGCGCCAGCAGCCCGCGACAGACTGGCTCCTACGAGCAGTACTTC
TRBJ2-2	TRBV10-3	few	NA	CASSVFSTGELFF	TGTGCCAGCAGTGTTTTTTCCACCGGGGAGCTGTTTTTT
TRBJ2-2	TRBV2	NA	TRBD2	CASRGRGRNTGELFF	TGTGCCAGCAGAGGGAGGGGTAGGAACACCGGGGAGCTGTTTTTT
TRBJ1-1	TRBV2	NA	NA	CASSESRSGNTEAFF	TGTGCCAGCAGTGAATCTCGGTCCGGGAACACTGAAGCTTTCTTT
TRBJ2-5	TRBV10-3	NA	TRBD1	CATTWTGGETQYF	TGTGCCACCACTTGGACAGGGGGAGAGACCCAGTACTTC
TRBJ1-2	TRBV18	NA	NA	CASSPPGIRGGYTF	TGTGCCAGCTCACCACCGGGGATCCGTGGTGGCTACACCTTC
TRBJ2-5	TRBV12-5	NA	TRBD2	CASDATSGGRYQETQYF	TGTGCTAGTGACGCGACTAGCGGGGGCCGTTACCAAGAGACCCAGTACTTC
TRBJ2-2	TRBV29-1	few	NA	CSPAGRGTGELFF	TGCAGCCCGGCGGGCAGGGGCACCGGGGAGCTGTTTTTT
TRBJ2-4	TRBV9	NA	NA	CASSVTWAKNIQYF	TGTGCCAGCAGCGTCACATGGGCCAAAAACATTCAGTACTTC
TRBJ2-7	TRBV2	few	NA	CASSVDSPRSYEQYF	TGTGCCAGCAGTGTAGACAGTCCCAGGTCCTACGAGCAGTACTTC
TRBJ1-4	TRBV14	NA	NA	CASSQGRQELFF	TGTGCCAGCAGCCAAGGGAGACAGGAACTGTTTTTT
TRBJ2-7	TRBV20-1	few	NA	CSASDPYEQYF	TGCAGTGCTTCGGACCCCTACGAGCAGTACTTC
TRBJ2-3	TRBV9	many	NA	CASSSEPGRTDTQYF	TGTGCCAGCAGCTCCGAGCCGGGGCGCACAGATACGCAGTATTTT
TRBJ2-1	TRBV28	few	NA	CASSSTLDEQFF	TGTGCCAGCAGTTCGACCTTGGATGAGCAGTTCTTC
TRBJ2-3	TRBV7-2	few	TRBD2	CASSALAGGRTDTQYF	TGTGCCAGCAGCGCTTTAGCGGGGGGCCGCACAGATACGCAGTATTTT
TRBJ2-4	TRBV14	NA	NA	CASSQGVLVNIQYF	TGTGCCAGCAGCCAAGGTGTACTAGTAAACATTCAGTACTTC